This T cell receptor beta chain was documented in a study of molecular identifiers for immune sequencing clone quantification. Whole-study findings and limits: Identical TCR molecules can share a barcode, and this sharing could underestimate highly expanded clone sizes. Clonotypes surpassing 20 RNA copies contained over 97% of effector molecules, versus under 1% in naive cells.

Previously described methods and listed TCR primers were used for bulk TCR libraries. TCRdb called the PCR reads again in MiXCR, with one record for every CDR3 protein. The sample lists more than 450,000 distinct CDR3 sequences, about 25% occurring once. With 10%, 30% or 50% of RNA, about 20,000 to 1,100,000 naive CD8 T cells were sequenced. Worth noting for this clonotype: What it recognizes is unknown.

Trimming stripped 1 base from V and 4 bases from J, with 13 bases between. CDR3 length: 15 amino acids. Germline assignment: CDR1 SQVTM and CDR2 ANQGSEA. The source of this sequence is a human donor in good health. Some libraries in this study had Jurkat cell RNA spiked in. Material for sequencing was naive CD8+ T cells from blood, with Jurkat cell RNA spiked in. Subset noted: FACS-sorted CD8+CD4-CCR7+CD45RA+ naive T cells. This chain uses TRBV29-1 with TRBJ2-2; weak D call: TRBD2 (6 bases). CDR3 nucleotides: TGCAGCGTTGAAGGGGAAGGGACTGGCACCGGGGAGCTGTTTTTT. The encoded protein is CSVEGEGTGTGELFF.